These 26 T cell receptor beta chains were sequenced from one sample in a study of blood T cells in healthy people across ages. A second PCR of roughly 7 to 11 cycles used a sample-barcoded 5' primer and a J-beta primer mix. MiXCR was run by TCRdb on the 5' RACE reads, yielding one entry per CDR3 protein. Counted here are approximately 600,000 distinct CDR3 sequences, roughly 58% occurring once; the ten biggest clones make up approximately 37%. The specimen sequenced was blood. The receptors here all came from a man aged 55 to 70 in good health.

This clonotype has a handful of counts. CDR3 loop: CASSLALAGNAETQYF. The DNA for the CDR3 is TGTGCCAGCAGCTTAGCGCTAGCGGGGAACGCGGAGACCCAGTACTTC. The chain uses TRBV7-8 and TRBJ2-5, with 9 positions matching TRBD2. After removal of 0 bases from V and 5 bases from J, the junction contained 7 bases not matched to a gene. The CDR3 totals 16 residues. Germline V gene data show CDR1 as SGHVS and CDR2 as FQNEAQ.

The chain combines TRBV11-2 with TRBJ2-3; weak D call: TRBD2 (6 bases). The length of the CDR3 is 15 residues. Per germline, CDR1 SGHAT and CDR2 FQNNGV. Trimming cost V 1 base and J 3 bases, with 11 bases left between them. The CDR3 DNA sequence: TGTGCCAGCAGCTTAGGGACTAAAGTAACAGATACGCAGTATTTT. Encoded protein: CASSLGTKVTDTQYF.

V is TRBV20-1 and J is TRBJ2-3; 10 bases are a match to TRBD2. Looked up from germline, CDR1 is DFQATT and CDR2 is SNEGSKA (reference sequence). V lost 3 bases to trimming and J lost 3 bases; unmatched junction nucleotides: 3. CDR3 length: 14 amino acids. This CDR3 reads CSASSGLATDTQYF. The CDR3 nucleotides are TGCAGTGCTAGTTCGGGACTAGCGACAGATACGCAGTATTTT.

The CDR3 sequence is CSARALSGISGANVLTF. The DNA for the CDR3 is TGCAGTGCTAGAGCCCTCTCCGGCATTTCTGGGGCCAACGTCCTGACTTTC. The rearrangement joins TRBV20-1 to TRBJ2-6; D gene unclear. The CDR3 has 17 amino acids. The germline V and J ends were trimmed by 1 base and 1 base, with 14 bases remaining between them. CDR1 and CDR2 (germline): DFQATT, SNEGSKA (reference sequence).

The chain carries TRBV5-1 and TRBJ1-4, with 9 positions matching TRBD1. From germline, CDR1 is SGHRS and CDR2 YFSETQ. This CDR3 comprises 15 residues. Losses at the gene ends were 0 bases for V and 5 bases for J; bases not matched to a gene: 2. The CDR3 is CASSLETGGNEKLFF. The CDR3 nucleotides read TGCGCCAGCAGCTTGGAGACAGGGGGAAATGAAAAACTGTTTTTT.

This sequence joins TRBV29-1 and TRBJ2-2, with D maybe TRBD2 (7 bases). CDR3 length equals 14 residues. V lost 7 bases to trimming and J lost 2 bases, with 14 bases between them. Germline CDR1 SQVTM, CDR2 ANQGSEA. CDR3 protein: CSASRGANTGELFF. The CDR3 DNA sequence: TGCAGCGCTTCACGGGGGGCAAACACCGGGGAGCTGTTTTTT.

This clonotype occurred once. V and J are TRBV2 and TRBJ2-3, with 16 bases matching TRBD2. CDR3 length: 18 residues. Germline V lookup: CDR1 SNHLY, CDR2 FYNNEI. The V and J ends lost 8 bases and 1 base, in that order; junction bases with no gene match: 9. CDR3 protein: CASRDGTSGGAGTDTQYF. The DNA for the CDR3 is TGTGCCAGCCGCGACGGGACTAGCGGGGGGGCTGGCACAGATACGCAGTATTTT.

The CDR3 sequence is CASSVGPENYGYTF. The CDR3 bases are TGTGCCAGCAGCGTAGGGCCAGAAAACTATGGCTACACCTTC. This rearrangement joins TRBV9 to TRBJ1-2, with D hard to call. V lost 0 bases and J 2 bases, leaving 8 bases between the germline ends. Germline assignment: CDR1 SGDLS and CDR2 YYNGEE. CDR3 size: 14 residues.

The rearrangement joins TRBV2 to TRBJ2-7; D possibly corresponds to TRBD2 (6 bases). Germline CDR1 SNHLY, CDR2 FYNNEI. With 7 bases removed from V and 2 bases from J, the gap between germline ends came to 12 bases. This CDR3 region has 13 residues. CDR3 bases: TGTGCCAGCACACGCGGGGCTACCTACGAGCAGTACTTC. It translates to CASTRGATYEQYF.

This chain joins TRBV7-9 and TRBJ1-2; no firm D call. Germline V gene data show CDR1 as SEHNR and CDR2 as FQNEAQ (reference sequence). V lost 1 base, J lost 2 bases, and 8 bases lay in between. This CDR3 region has 14 residues. CDR3 nucleotide sequence: TGTGCCAGCAGCTTAGAGGTTCTGAACTATGGCTACACCTTC. Translated, it gives CASSLEVLNYGYTF.

The chain uses TRBV20-1 and TRBJ2-1, with 11 bases that match TRBD2. CDR3 size: 15 residues. J lost 7 bases, V lost 6 bases, and 11 bases had no gene match. CDR1 is DFQATT and CDR2 is SNEGSKA in the germline V gene (reference sequence). The CDR3, as DNA: TGCAGTGCCCGAAGTCCTAGCGGGGGGTCAAATGAGCAGTTCTTC. Translated, it gives CSARSPSGGSNEQFF.

The V call is TRBV12-3 or TRBV12-4, the J call TRBJ2-1; 9 bases line up with TRBD1. Trimming cost V 2 bases and J 6 bases; bases outside gene matches: 5. The CDR3 spans 15 residues. The CDR3 coding sequence is TGTGCCAGCAGTTTAAACAGGGGGCTGTTCAATGAGCAGTTCTTC. Translation: CASSLNRGLFNEQFF.

This clonotype was observed a few times. The rearrangement uses TRBV7-2 and TRBJ2-1; the D call may be TRBD1 or TRBD2 (6 bases each). Germline loops: CDR1 SGHTA, CDR2 FQGNSA. The CDR3 is 15 amino acids. V lost 3 bases and J lost 4, with 13 bases in between. The CDR3 loop is CASSLRAGTYNEQFF. CDR3 bases: TGTGCCAGCAGCTTGCGGGCGGGGACATACAATGAGCAGTTCTTC.

The chain carries TRBV28 and TRBJ2-7; D is perhaps TRBD1 (5 bases). The germline V gene has CDR1 MDHEN and CDR2 SYDVKM. There are 16 residues in the CDR3. The V end was cut by 4 bases, the J end by 0 bases, with 16 bases between. The CDR3 sequence is CASSSGPRTVSYEQYF. CDR3 nucleotide sequence: TGTGCCAGCAGTTCAGGGCCCCGGACGGTCTCCTACGAGCAGTACTTC.

The table lists this clonotype with a count of one. J is TRBJ1-2 and V is TRBV2; 7 bases agree with TRBD1. V dropped 2 bases and J dropped 8; count of bases not matched to a gene: 11. The CDR3 contains 15 residues. Germline loops: CDR1 SNHLY, CDR2 FYNNEI. As DNA, the CDR3 is TGTGCCAGCAGTGAATTGGCAGGGGGGAGCCGAGGCTACACCTTC. The encoded protein is CASSELAGGSRGYTF. Based on the CDR3 plus reference TRBV2 and TRBJ1-2, the full variable domain is EPEVTQTPSHQVTQMGQEVILRCVPISNHLYFYWYRQILGQKVEFLVSFYNNEISEKSEIFDDQFSVERPDGSNFTLKIRSTKLEDSAMYFCASSELAGGSRGYTFGSGTRLTVV.

The V call is TRBV11-2, the J call TRBJ2-1; D unclear. CDR3 length: 14 residues. Germline V gene lookup returns CDR1 SGHAT and CDR2 FQNNGV. V lost 6 bases to trimming and J lost 4 bases, with 13 bases between them. CDR3 region: CASRPLPAYNEQFF. CDR3 DNA: TGTGCCAGCAGACCCCTACCGGCTTACAATGAGCAGTTCTTC.

The gene calls are TRBV13 and TRBJ2-7; D possibly corresponds to TRBD2 (6 bases). CDR3 length: 15 residues. Trimming took off 2 bases at V and 2 bases at J, with 13 bases between the two ends. The germline CDR1 and CDR2 sequences are PRHDT and FYEKMQ (reference sequence). CDR3 DNA sequence: TGTGCCAGCAGCTTACTTGGAGGGTTTCCCTACGAGCAGTACTTC. This encodes CASSLLGGFPYEQYF.

The chain has TRBV3-1 and TRBJ1-2; D is perhaps TRBD1 (5 bases). Germline-derived CDR1 and CDR2 are LGHDT and YNNKEL (reference sequence). The CDR3 runs 13 residues. Deletions cut 7 bases from V and 4 bases from J, with 13 bases between. CDR3 DNA: TGTGCCAGCACCCCGGGGACCAGCTATGGCTACACCTTC. Protein: CASTPGTSYGYTF.

The chain carries TRBV5-1 and TRBJ2-5, with D tentatively TRBD1 or TRBD2 (5 bases each). Germline V gene sequence: CDR1 SGHRS, CDR2 YFSETQ. V gave up 4 bases and J gave up 3 bases, with 13 bases separating them. The CDR3 totals 14 residues. The CDR3 region is CASSPSGAEETQYF. The CDR3 DNA is TGCGCCAGCAGCCCATCCGGGGCGGAAGAGACCCAGTACTTC.

This chain uses TRBV20-1 with TRBJ1-5; D is unresolved. The CDR3 runs to 15 residues. The germline CDR1 and CDR2 sequences are DFQATT and SNEGSKA (reference sequence). V was cut by 0 bases and J by 0 bases, with 9 bases left in between. CDR3 coding DNA: TGCAGTGCTAGAGATATACGGAATAGCAATCAGCCCCAGCATTTT. Translation gives CSARDIRNSNQPQHF.

DNA for the CDR3: TGTGCCAGCAGTTTACATAGCGGGGGGTCAGATACGCAGTATTTT. Amino acids: CASSLHSGGSDTQYF. The chain couples TRBV12-3 or TRBV12-4 to TRBJ2-3, with 10 bases fitting TRBD2. The V gene end was trimmed by 2 bases and the J gene end by 4 bases; junction bases not matched to a gene: 3. The CDR3 is made up of 15 amino acids.

J is TRBJ2-5 and V is TRBV27, with D possibly being TRBD2 (5 bases). The germline CDR1 and CDR2 sequences are MNHEY and SMNVEV (reference sequence). Trimming took 5 bases from V and 1 from J, leaving 17 bases between them. The CDR3 covers 16 residues. CDR3 sequence reads: CASSPRRFGGQETQYF. As DNA, the CDR3 is TGTGCCAGCAGTCCCCGACGTTTTGGAGGCCAAGAGACCCAGTACTTC.

V and J are TRBV11-3 and TRBJ2-5; 7 bases match TRBD2. The V segment lost 1 base and the J segment 5 bases; nucleotides outside the gene matches: 10. Per the germline V gene, CDR1 is SGHNT and CDR2 is YENEEA. There are 16 residues in the CDR3. As DNA, the CDR3 is TGTGCCAGCAGCTTAGGGACCGCGGGGGAGTCGGAGACCCAGTACTTC. This translates into CASSLGTAGESETQYF.

The J gene is TRBJ2-3, the V gene TRBV29-1; 12 bases map to TRBD2. This CDR3 comprises 14 residues. CDR1 is SQVTM, CDR2 ANQGSEA, per germline. The CDR3 loop reads CSSWTSGGTDTQYF. The CDR3, as DNA: TGCAGTTCTTGGACTAGCGGGGGCACAGATACGCAGTATTTT.

This CDR3 is CASSPIGQTRSYEQYF. The CDR3, as DNA: TGTGCCAGCAGCCCGATCGGACAGACGCGTTCCTACGAGCAGTACTTC. This chain uses TRBV12-3 or TRBV12-4 with TRBJ2-7; D perhaps matches TRBD1 (6 bases). The length of the CDR3 is 16 residues. V gave up 6 bases and J gave up 1 base, with 19 bases separating them.

This clonotype has only one observation. V is TRBV6-2 or TRBV6-3 and J is TRBJ2-1, with 7 positions matching TRBD2. The CDR3 is 16 amino acids. Germline lookup yields CDR1 MNHEY and CDR2 SVGEGT. V dropped 2 bases and J dropped 8; count of bases not matched to a gene: 12. The CDR3 reads CASSYGGSGSWDEQFF. The CDR3 nucleotides are TGTGCCAGCAGTTACGGAGGTAGCGGGTCTTGGGATGAGCAGTTCTTC.